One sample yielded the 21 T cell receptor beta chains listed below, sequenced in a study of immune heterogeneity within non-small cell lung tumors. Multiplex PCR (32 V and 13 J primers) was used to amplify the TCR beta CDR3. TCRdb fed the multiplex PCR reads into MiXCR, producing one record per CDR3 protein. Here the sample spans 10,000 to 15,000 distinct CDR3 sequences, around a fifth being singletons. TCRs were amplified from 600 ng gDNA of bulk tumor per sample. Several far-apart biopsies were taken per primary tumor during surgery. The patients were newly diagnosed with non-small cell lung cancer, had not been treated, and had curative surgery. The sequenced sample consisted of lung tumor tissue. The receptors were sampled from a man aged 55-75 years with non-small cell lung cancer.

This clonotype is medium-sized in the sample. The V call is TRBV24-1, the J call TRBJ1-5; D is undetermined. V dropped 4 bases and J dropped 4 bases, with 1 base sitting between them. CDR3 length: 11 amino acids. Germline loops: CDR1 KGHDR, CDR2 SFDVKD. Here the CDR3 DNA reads TGTGCCACCAGTGAAAATCAGCCCCAGCATTTT. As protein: CATSENQPQHF.

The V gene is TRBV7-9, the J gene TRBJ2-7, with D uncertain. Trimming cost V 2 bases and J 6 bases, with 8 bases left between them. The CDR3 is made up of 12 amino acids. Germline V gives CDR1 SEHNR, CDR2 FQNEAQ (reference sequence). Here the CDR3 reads CASSLTRTEQYF. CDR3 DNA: TGTGCCAGCAGCTTAACGAGGACCGAGCAGTACTTC.

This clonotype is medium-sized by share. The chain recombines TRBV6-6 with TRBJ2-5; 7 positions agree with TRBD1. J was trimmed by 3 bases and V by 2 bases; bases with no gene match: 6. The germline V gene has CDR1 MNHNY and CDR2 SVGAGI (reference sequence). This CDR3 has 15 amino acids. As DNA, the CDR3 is TGTGCCAGCAGTTACAGGGGTCAGGGGGAAGAGACCCAGTACTTC. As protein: CASSYRGQGEETQYF.

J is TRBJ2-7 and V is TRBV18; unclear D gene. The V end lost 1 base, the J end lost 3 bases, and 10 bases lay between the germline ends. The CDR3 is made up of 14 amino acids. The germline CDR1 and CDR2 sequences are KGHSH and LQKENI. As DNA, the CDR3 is TGTGCCAGCTCACCACTGGCGGCCTACTACGAGCAGTACTTC. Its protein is CASSPLAAYYEQYF.

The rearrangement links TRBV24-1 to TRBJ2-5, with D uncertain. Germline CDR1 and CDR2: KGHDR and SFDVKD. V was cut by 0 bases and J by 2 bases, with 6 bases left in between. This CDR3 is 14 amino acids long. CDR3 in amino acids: CATSDLIRQETQYF. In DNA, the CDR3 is TGTGCCACCAGTGATTTGATCAGGCAAGAGACCCAGTACTTC.

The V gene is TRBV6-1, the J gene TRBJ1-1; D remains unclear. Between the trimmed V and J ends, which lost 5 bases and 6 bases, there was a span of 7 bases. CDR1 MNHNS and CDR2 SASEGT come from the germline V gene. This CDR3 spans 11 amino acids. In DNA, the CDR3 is TGTGCCAGCAGTTTCTCTGCTGAAGCTTTCTTT. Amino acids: CASSFSAEAFF.

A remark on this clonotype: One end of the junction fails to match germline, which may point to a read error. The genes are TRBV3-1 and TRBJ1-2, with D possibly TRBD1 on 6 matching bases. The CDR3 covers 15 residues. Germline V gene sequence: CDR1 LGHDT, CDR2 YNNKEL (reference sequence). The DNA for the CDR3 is TGTGCCCGCAGCCAAGATGGGGGGCGGGGCTATGGCTACACCTTC. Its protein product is CARSQDGGRGYGYTF. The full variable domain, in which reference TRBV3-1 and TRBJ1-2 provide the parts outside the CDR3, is DTAVSQTPKYLVTQMGNDKSIKCEQNLGHDTMYWYKQDSKKFLKIMFSYNNKELIINETVPNRFSPKSPDKAHLNLHINSLELGDSAVYFCARSQDGGRGYGYTFGSGTRLTVV.

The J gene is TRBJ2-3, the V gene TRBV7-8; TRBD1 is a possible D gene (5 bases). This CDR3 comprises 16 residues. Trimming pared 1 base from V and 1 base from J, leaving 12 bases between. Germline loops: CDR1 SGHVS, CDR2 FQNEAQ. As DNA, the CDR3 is TGTGCCAGCAGCTTAGAGCGCAGGGTTGGCACAGATACGCAGTATTTT. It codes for CASSLERRVGTDTQYF.

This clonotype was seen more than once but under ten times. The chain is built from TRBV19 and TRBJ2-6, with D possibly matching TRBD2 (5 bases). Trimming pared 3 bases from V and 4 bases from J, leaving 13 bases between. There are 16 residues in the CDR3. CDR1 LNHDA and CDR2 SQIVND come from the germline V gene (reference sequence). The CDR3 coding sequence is TGTGCCAGTAGTATGCTTCCGGGGTCCGGGGCCAACGTCCTGACTTTC. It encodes CASSMLPGSGANVLTF.

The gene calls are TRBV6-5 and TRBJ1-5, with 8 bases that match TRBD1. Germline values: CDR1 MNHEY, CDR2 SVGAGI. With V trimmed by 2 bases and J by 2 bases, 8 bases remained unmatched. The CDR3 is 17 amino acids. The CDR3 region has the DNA TGTGCCAGCAGTTACCGTCAGGGGGCGGGAGGCAATCAGCCCCAGCATTTT. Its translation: CASSYRQGAGGNQPQHF.

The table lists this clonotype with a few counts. Here the CDR3 DNA reads TGCGCCAGCAGCCCCGAAGCCGGGGGGGGCTTTCAGCCCCAGCATTTT. It codes for CASSPEAGGGFQPQHF. The rearrangement joins TRBV4-1 to TRBJ1-5, with a weak D call TRBD1 (6 bases). Per germline, CDR1 MGHRA and CDR2 YSYEKL. V was cut by 4 bases and J by 6 bases, with 19 bases left in between. This CDR3 contains 16 residues.

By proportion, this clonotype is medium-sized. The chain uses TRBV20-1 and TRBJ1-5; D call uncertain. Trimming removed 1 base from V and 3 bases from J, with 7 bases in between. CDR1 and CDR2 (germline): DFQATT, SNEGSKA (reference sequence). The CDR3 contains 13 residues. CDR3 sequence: CSARGLNNQPQHF. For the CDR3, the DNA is TGCAGTGCTAGAGGGCTAAACAATCAGCCCCAGCATTTT.

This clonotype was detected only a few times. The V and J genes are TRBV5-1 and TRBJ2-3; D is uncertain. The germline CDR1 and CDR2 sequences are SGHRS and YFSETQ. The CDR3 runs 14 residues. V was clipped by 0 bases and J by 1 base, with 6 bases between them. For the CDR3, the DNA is TGCGCCAGCAGCTTGGGTGTCCGCACAGATACGCAGTATTTT. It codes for CASSLGVRTDTQYF.

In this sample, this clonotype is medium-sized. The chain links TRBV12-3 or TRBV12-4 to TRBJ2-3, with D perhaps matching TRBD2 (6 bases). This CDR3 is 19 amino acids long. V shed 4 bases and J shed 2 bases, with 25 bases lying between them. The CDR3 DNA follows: TGTGCCAGCAGTTCATGGGCTTCCCCCGGGACGGACTACACAGATACGCAGTATTTT. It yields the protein CASSSWASPGTDYTDTQYF.

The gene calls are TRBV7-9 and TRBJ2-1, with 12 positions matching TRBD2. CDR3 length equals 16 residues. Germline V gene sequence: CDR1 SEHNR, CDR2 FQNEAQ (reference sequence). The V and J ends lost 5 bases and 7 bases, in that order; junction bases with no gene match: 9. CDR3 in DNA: TGTGCCAGCAGCCATCCCCCTAGCGGGAGGGCGAATGAGCAGTTCTTC. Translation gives CASSHPPSGRANEQFF. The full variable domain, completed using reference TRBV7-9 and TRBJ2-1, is DTGVSQNPRHKITKRGQNVTFRCDPISEHNRLYWYRQTLGQGPEFLTYFQNEAQLEKSRLLSDRFSAERPKGSFSTLEIQRTEQGDSAMYLCASSHPPSGRANEQFFGPGTRLTVL.

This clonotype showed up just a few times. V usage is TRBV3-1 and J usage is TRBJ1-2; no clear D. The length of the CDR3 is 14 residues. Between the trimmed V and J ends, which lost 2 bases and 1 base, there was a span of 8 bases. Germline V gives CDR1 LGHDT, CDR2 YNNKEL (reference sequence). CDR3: CASSQRLDNYGYTF. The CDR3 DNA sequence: TGTGCCAGCAGCCAACGTTTGGATAACTATGGCTACACCTTC.

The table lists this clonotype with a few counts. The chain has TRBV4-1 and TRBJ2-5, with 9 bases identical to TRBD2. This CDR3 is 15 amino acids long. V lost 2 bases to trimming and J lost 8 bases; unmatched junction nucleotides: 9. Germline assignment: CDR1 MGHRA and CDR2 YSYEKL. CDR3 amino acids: CASSQLREGYGTQYF. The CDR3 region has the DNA TGCGCCAGCAGCCAACTGCGGGAGGGCTACGGCACCCAGTACTTC.

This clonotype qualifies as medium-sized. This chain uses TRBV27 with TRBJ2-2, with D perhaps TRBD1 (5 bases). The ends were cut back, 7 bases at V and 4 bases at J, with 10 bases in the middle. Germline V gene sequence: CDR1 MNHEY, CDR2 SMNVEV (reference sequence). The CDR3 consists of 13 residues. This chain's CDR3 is CASKGWGTGELFF. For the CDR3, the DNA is TGTGCCAGCAAGGGGTGGGGCACCGGGGAGCTGTTTTTT.

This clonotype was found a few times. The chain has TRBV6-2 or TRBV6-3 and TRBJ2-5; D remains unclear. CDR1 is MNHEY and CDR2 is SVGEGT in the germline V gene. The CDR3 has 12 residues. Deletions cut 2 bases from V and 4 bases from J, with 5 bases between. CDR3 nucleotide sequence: TGTGCCAGCAGTTACGTCCGAGAGACCCAGTACTTC. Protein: CASSYVRETQYF.

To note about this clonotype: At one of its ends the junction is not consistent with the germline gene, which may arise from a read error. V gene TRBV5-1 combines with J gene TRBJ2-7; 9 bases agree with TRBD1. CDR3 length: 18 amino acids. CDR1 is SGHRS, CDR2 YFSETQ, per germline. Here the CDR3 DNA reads TGCGCCGGCAGCAAACAAAAAAAAGACACAGGGGGCTTACACGAGCAGTACTTC. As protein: CAGSKQKKDTGGLHEQYF. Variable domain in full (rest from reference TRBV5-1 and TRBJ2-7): KAGVTQTPRYLIKTRGQQVTLSCSPISGHRSVSWYQQTPGQGLQFLFEYFSETQRNKGNFPGRFSGRQFSNSRSEMNVSTLELGDSALYLCAGSKQKKDTGGLHEQYFGPGTRLTVT.

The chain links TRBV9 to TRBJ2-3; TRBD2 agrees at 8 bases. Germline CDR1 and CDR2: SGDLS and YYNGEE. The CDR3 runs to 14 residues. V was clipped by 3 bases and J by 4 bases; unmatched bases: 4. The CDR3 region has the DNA TGTGCCAGCAGCGCGGGGGGGGGGGCAGATACGCAGTATTTT. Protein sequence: CASSAGGGADTQYF. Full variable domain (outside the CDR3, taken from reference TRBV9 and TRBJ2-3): DSGVTQTPKHLITATGQRVTLRCSPRSGDLSVYWYQQSLDQGLQFLIQYYNGEERAKGNILERFSAQQFPDLHSELNLSSLELGDSALYFCASSAGGGADTQYFGPGTRLTVL.